This T cell receptor (beta chain) was observed in a study of T cells in tuberculosis. Study-level results: Active tuberculosis alpha repertoires lay closer to GMM-specific TCRs than controls'. GEM motif frequencies gave 55% to 75% accuracy; the GMM repertoire gave roughly 86%.

The CDR3 sequence is 15 residues long. Trimming cost V 1 base and J 8 bases; bases outside gene matches: 3. The germline V gene encodes CDR1 SEHNR and CDR2 FQNEAQ (reference sequence). At study entry, adolescents had tuberculin skin tests and IGRA screening. Unsorted cryopreserved PBMC were sequenced, averaging roughly 100,000 T cells per clinical donor. The data were produced by immunoSEQ multiplex PCR, yet TCRdb's version contains in-frame clones alone and is incomplete. The repertoire holds about 28,000 clones, 90% seen once, with around 6.1% in the top ten. On this clone itself: As yet, its antigen is unknown.

Sequences were obtained from PBMCs. This TCR derives from a donor aged 10-35 years with latent tuberculosis or without tuberculosis infection. The chain links TRBV7-9 to TRBJ1-6; 9 bases are shared with TRBD1. The CDR3 region has the DNA TGTGCCAGCAGCTTAGGGGACAGGGTGGATTCACCCCTCCACTTT. Translating gives CASSLGDRVDSPLHF. Full variable domain (missing parts from reference TRBV7-9 and TRBJ1-6): DTGVSQNPRHKITKRGQNVTFRCDPISEHNRLYWYRQTLGQGPEFLTYFQNEAQLEKSRLLSDRFSAERPKGSFSTLEIQRTEQGDSAMYLCASSLGDRVDSPLHFGNGTRLTVT.